This note documents a single TCR beta chain sequence. Measured with immunoSEQ multiplex PCR; TCRdb has only the in-frame clones, and not every one. The profile shows about 560,000 clones, roughly 79% of them singletons. Adults of Caucasian background living in Nashville, Tennessee made up all donors. Around 100 million PBMCs were counted before genomic DNA extraction. V lost 4 bases and J 8 bases, leaving 17 bases between the germline ends. The CDR3 consists of 14 residues. Germline loops: CDR1 SNHLY, CDR2 FYNNEI. The data were obtained in a study of shared clonotypes between healthy human individuals.

The chain employs TRBV2 and TRBJ1-2; a possible D gene is TRBD1 (5 bases). This sequence originates from a woman in her thirties or forties in good health. Some clones in this sample may be carry-over from other donors' samples. Specimen: PBMCs. The CDR3 loop is CASSVRRDLDGYTF. CDR3 nucleotides: TGTGCCAGCAGTGTCCGCAGGGACTTAGACGGCTACACCTTC.